These 15 T cell receptor beta chains originate from one sample sequenced in a study of metastatic and nonmetastatic thyroid tumors. TCRdb used MiXCR to call clones anew from the PCR reads. Here the sample spans about 41,000 clones, approximately 10% being singletons. No patient had received any treatment before thyroid surgery. Sequencing input: blood. Receptors originate from a female donor with papillary thyroid cancer or a benign thyroid nodule (not recorded which). Some clones in this sample may be carry-over from other donors' samples.

The V gene is TRBV11-1, the J gene TRBJ2-7, with D perhaps matching TRBD2 (6 bases). CDR3 length equals 16 residues. Trimming cost V 5 bases and J 7 bases, with 24 bases left between them. CDR1 is SGHAT, CDR2 FQDESV, per germline (reference sequence). The CDR3 loop reads CASSPPGGGMAGEQYF. In DNA, the CDR3 is TGTGCCAGCAGCCCCCCAGGAGGCGGTATGGCGGGGGAGCAGTACTTC.

This clone has ten or more counts. In the same sample, other DNA sequences code for this CDR3. The chain uses TRBV19 and TRBJ2-6; tentatively, D is TRBD1 (6 bases). Trimming pared 1 base from V and 1 base from J, leaving 17 bases between. CDR3 length: 19 amino acids. The germline V gene encodes CDR1 LNHDA and CDR2 SQIVND (reference sequence). CDR3 loop: CASSIGGWAGASGANVLTF. The CDR3 DNA follows: TGTGCCAGTAGTATAGGGGGTTGGGCAGGGGCTTCTGGGGCCAACGTCCTGACTTTC.

This clone came up once. Possible read error: a much larger clone is one base away. The rearrangement links TRBV20-1 to TRBJ2-1; 9 bases map to TRBD2. CDR3 length: 16 residues. Germline V gene lookup returns CDR1 DFQATT and CDR2 SNEGSKA (reference sequence). Written as DNA, the CDR3 is TGCAGTGTTTACAAAGGGGCGGGAGGGAAATACAATGAGCAATTCTTC. This codes for CSVYKGAGGKYNEQFF.

This clone occurred many times. CDR3 region: CASSAAGGPGNEQFF. CDR3 DNA: TGTGCCAGCAGCGCAGCGGGAGGGCCTGGCAATGAGCAGTTCTTC. The rearrangement uses TRBV9 and TRBJ2-1; the match to TRBD2 covers 10 bases. The ends lost 3 bases at V and 6 bases at J; junction bases unmatched: 6. CDR1 and CDR2 from the germline V gene are SGDLS and YYNGEE. The CDR3 totals 15 residues.

This clone was seen many times. The chain joins TRBV5-5 to TRBJ2-7, with D unclear. The CDR3 has 15 residues. The V and J ends lost 0 bases and 2 bases respectively, with 12 bases between them. Germline V gene lookup returns CDR1 SGHKS and CDR2 YYEKEE (reference sequence). The CDR3 sequence: CASSLAGVVAYEQYF. In nucleotides, the CDR3 is TGTGCCAGCAGCTTGGCCGGCGTAGTAGCCTACGAGCAGTACTTC.

This clone was seen repeatedly, ten times or more. The DNA of the CDR3 is TGCAGTGCTAGAGTTCAGGCAGGGAATGTGAACACCGGGGAGCTGTTTTTT. It codes for CSARVQAGNVNTGELFF. The chain recombines TRBV20-1 with TRBJ2-2; a weak D match, TRBD1 (5 bases). The CDR3 sequence is 17 residues long. CDR1 is DFQATT and CDR2 is SNEGSKA in the germline V gene (reference sequence). V lost 1 base to trimming and J lost 1 base, with 16 bases between them.

This clone was seen at least ten times. The gene calls are TRBV27 and TRBJ2-3, with unresolved D. This CDR3 has 14 residues. The V end lost 3 bases, the J end lost 0 bases, and 7 bases lay between the germline ends. Germline V gene sequence: CDR1 MNHEY, CDR2 SMNVEV (reference sequence). CDR3 sequence: CASSLTRSTDTQYF. CDR3 DNA sequence: TGTGCCAGCAGTTTGACCAGAAGCACAGATACGCAGTATTTT.

This clone showed up many times. This chain links TRBV11-2 with TRBJ2-7, with 12 bases that match TRBD2. This CDR3 spans 15 amino acids. Germline V CDR1 and CDR2: SGHAT, FQNNGV. The trim removed 3 bases at V and 0 bases at J, leaving 0 bases unmatched. The CDR3 DNA is TGTGCCAGCAGCTTGGGACTAGCGGGCTCCTACGAGCAGTACTTC. This sequence encodes CASSLGLAGSYEQYF.

This chain links TRBV7-6 with TRBJ1-6; the D is unclear. The germline CDR1 and CDR2 sequences are SGHVS and FNYEAQ. V was pared by 0 bases and J by 7 bases, with 10 bases between. The CDR3 sequence is 15 residues long. CDR3 residues: CASSLAEQPNSPLHF. As DNA, the CDR3 is TGTGCCAGCAGCTTAGCGGAACAGCCAAATTCACCCCTCCACTTT.

This clone was recorded a few times. This chain connects TRBV11-1 to TRBJ2-7; 9 nucleotides agree with TRBD2. Germline CDR1 is SGHAT and CDR2 is FQDESV (reference sequence). Trimming cost V 6 bases and J 6 bases; bases outside gene matches: 18. The CDR3 has 17 amino acids. The CDR3 here is CASSTILASSGKVEQYF. The DNA of the CDR3 is TGTGCCAGCAGTACGATATTGGCATCTAGCGGGAAAGTCGAGCAGTACTTC.

This clone was observed at least ten times. This rearrangement joins TRBV7-9 to TRBJ1-6, with D possibly TRBD1 on 6 matching bases. The germline V gene has CDR1 SEHNR and CDR2 FQNEAQ (reference sequence). Deletions cut 4 bases from V and 4 bases from J, with 14 bases between. The CDR3 spans 16 residues. The CDR3 sequence is CASSSPGGRYNSPLHF. In DNA, the CDR3 is TGTGCCAGCAGCTCCCCGGGGGGCAGGTATAATTCACCCCTCCACTTT.

This clone was recorded at least ten times. The V gene is TRBV6-6, the J gene TRBJ1-5; D is ambiguous. Germline values: CDR1 MNHNY, CDR2 SVGAGI (reference sequence). Trimming took off 2 bases at V and 1 base at J, with 9 bases between the two ends. CDR3 length: 15 amino acids. CDR3 residues: CASSYGEISNQPQHF. DNA of the CDR3: TGTGCCAGCAGTTACGGGGAGATAAGCAATCAGCCCCAGCATTTT.

This clone was seen repeatedly, ten times or more. This sequence joins TRBV15 and TRBJ2-2; no reliable D call. Trimming removed 0 bases from V and 3 bases from J, with 5 bases in between. The V gene's germline CDR1 is LNHNV and CDR2 YYDKDF (reference sequence). The CDR3 extends over 14 amino acids. The CDR3 sequence is CATSREADTGELFF. The DNA of the CDR3 is TGTGCCACCAGCAGAGAGGCGGACACCGGGGAGCTGTTTTTT.

A few counts support this clone. Since a much larger clone is just one base distant, this may be a read error. The V gene is TRBV4-1, the J gene TRBJ2-5; D is undetermined. The CDR3 totals 14 residues. CDR1 and CDR2 from the germline V gene are MGHRA and YSYEKL. The ends were cut back, 1 base at V and 7 bases at J, with 13 bases in the middle. CDR3 sequence (DNA): TGCGCCAGCAGCCAAGTTGGCCTCTGGGGGACCCAGTACTTC. Its translation is CASSQVGLWGTQYF.

This clone occurred many times. The chain couples TRBV4-1 to TRBJ1-2, with 8 bases lining up with TRBD1. V gave up 0 bases and J gave up 5 bases; unmatched junction bases: 8. Per germline, CDR1 MGHRA and CDR2 YSYEKL. This CDR3 contains 16 residues. DNA for the CDR3: TGCGCCAGCAGCCAAGATCCCCGACAGGGGTGGTATGGCTACACCTTC. Translating gives CASSQDPRQGWYGYTF.